A selection of T cell receptor beta chains follows, all from one sample in a study of blood T cell repertoires in COVID-19. Profiling relied on immunoSEQ multiplex PCR, and the TCRdb table lists in-frame clones only, not all of them. The sample includes some 56,000 clones, 73% seen only once; the top ten take around 18%. The sample was peripheral blood. The receptor set was obtained from a woman between 50 and 59 years old with active or convalescent COVID-19. The CDR3 runs from the conserved cysteine through the conserved F or W. D genes are given only for firm matches. Size tells how often a clone was seen (once, few, many) or the class of an expanded clone, and some rows leave it out.

d_call: TRBD2; j_call: TRBJ2-1; v_call: TRBV5-1; clone_size: .; cdr3_aa: CASRRGTSENNEQFF; cdr3_nt: TGCGCCAGCAGGCGGGGGACTAGCGAGAACAATGAGCAGTTCTTC
d_call: .; j_call: TRBJ2-5; v_call: TRBV2; clone_size: .; cdr3_aa: CASRPGQYQETQYF; cdr3_nt: TGTGCCAGCAGGCCTGGTCAGTACCAAGAGACCCAGTACTTC
d_call: TRBD1; j_call: TRBJ1-6; v_call: TRBV28; clone_size: .; cdr3_aa: CASSMGQRLYSPLHF; cdr3_nt: TGTGCCAGCAGTATGGGACAGAGGCTATATTCACCCCTCCACTTT
d_call: .; j_call: TRBJ1-5; v_call: TRBV5-6; clone_size: .; cdr3_aa: CATRDSRGGVNQPQHF; cdr3_nt: TGTGCCACTCGGGACTCCCGCGGGGGGGTAAATCAGCCCCAGCATTTT
d_call: TRBD2; j_call: TRBJ2-1; v_call: TRBV5-1; clone_size: .; cdr3_aa: CASSIWIAGVIDEQFF; cdr3_nt: TGCGCCAGCAGTATTTGGATAGCGGGAGTTATCGATGAGCAGTTCTTC
d_call: TRBD1; j_call: TRBJ2-5; v_call: TRBV7-9; clone_size: .; cdr3_aa: CAGAPGTGGETQYF; cdr3_nt: TGTGCCGGCGCCCCCGGGACAGGGGGAGAGACCCAGTACTTC
d_call: TRBD1; j_call: TRBJ2-5; v_call: TRBV9; clone_size: .; cdr3_aa: CASSVERTGGGETQYF; cdr3_nt: TGTGCCAGCAGCGTAGAACGTACAGGGGGCGGAGAGACCCAGTACTTC
d_call: .; j_call: TRBJ1-1; v_call: TRBV19; clone_size: .; cdr3_aa: CASSKGLGQNTEAFF; cdr3_nt: TGTGCCAGTAGTAAGGGGTTAGGCCAGAACACTGAAGCTTTCTTT
d_call: .; j_call: TRBJ2-3; v_call: TRBV9; clone_size: .; cdr3_aa: CASSDRVGSLDTQYF; cdr3_nt: TGTGCCAGCAGCGACAGGGTTGGGTCCCTAGATACGCAGTATTTT
d_call: .; j_call: TRBJ1-4; v_call: TRBV7-8; clone_size: few; cdr3_aa: CASSLGGGREKLFF; cdr3_nt: TGTGCCAGCAGCTTAGGGGGGGGCCGGGAAAAACTGTTTTTT
d_call: TRBD2; j_call: TRBJ2-2; v_call: TRBV5-4; clone_size: .; cdr3_aa: CASSWTTSGRHTGELFF; cdr3_nt: TGTGCCAGCAGCTGGACGACTAGCGGGAGACACACCGGGGAGCTGTTTTTT
d_call: .; j_call: TRBJ2-7; v_call: TRBV5-5; clone_size: .; cdr3_aa: CASSLDGGTYEQYF; cdr3_nt: TGTGCCAGCAGCTTGGACGGGGGAACCTACGAGCAGTACTTC
d_call: .; j_call: TRBJ1-2; v_call: TRBV28; clone_size: .; cdr3_aa: CASRVRAPNYGYTF; cdr3_nt: TGTGCCAGTAGAGTTCGAGCCCCTAACTATGGCTACACCTTC
d_call: .; j_call: TRBJ1-4; v_call: TRBV27; clone_size: .; cdr3_aa: CASSTYIGGANEKLFF; cdr3_nt: TGTGCCAGCAGTACCTATATAGGAGGGGCTAATGAAAAACTGTTTTTT
d_call: TRBD1; j_call: TRBJ2-5; v_call: TRBV24-1; clone_size: .; cdr3_aa: CATSDDRGKETQYF; cdr3_nt: TGTGCCACCAGTGATGACAGGGGTAAGGAGACCCAGTACTTC
d_call: .; j_call: TRBJ2-2; v_call: TRBV19; clone_size: .; cdr3_aa: CASRNQFRFEANTGELFF; cdr3_nt: TGTGCCAGTAGAAATCAATTTCGGTTTGAGGCGAACACCGGGGAGCTGTTTTTT
d_call: .; j_call: TRBJ2-6; v_call: TRBV5-6; clone_size: many; cdr3_aa: CASSPTNWGPGANVLTF; cdr3_nt: TGTGCCAGCAGTCCCACTAATTGGGGGCCTGGGGCCAACGTCCTGACTTTC
d_call: .; j_call: TRBJ2-1; v_call: TRBV7-9; clone_size: .; cdr3_aa: CASSLWTGYSNEQFF; cdr3_nt: TGTGCCAGCAGCTTGTGGACGGGGTATTCTAATGAGCAGTTCTTC
d_call: TRBD1; j_call: TRBJ2-2; v_call: TRBV6-2/TRBV6-3; clone_size: .; cdr3_aa: CASSRRGQLNTGELFF; cdr3_nt: TGTGCCAGCAGTAGACGGGGACAGCTTAACACCGGGGAGCTGTTTTTT
d_call: .; j_call: TRBJ2-7; v_call: TRBV3-1/TRBV3-2; clone_size: .; cdr3_aa: CAGSHWGVSSYEQYF; cdr3_nt: TGTGCCGGCAGCCACTGGGGGGTTAGCTCCTACGAGCAGTACTTC
d_call: .; j_call: TRBJ2-7; v_call: TRBV6-4; clone_size: .; cdr3_aa: CASSQSRDSEQYF; cdr3_nt: TGTGCCAGCAGTCAGTCCCGGGACTCCGAGCAGTACTTC
d_call: TRBD2; j_call: TRBJ2-7; v_call: TRBV11-2; clone_size: .; cdr3_aa: CASSFSKGLAEYEQYF; cdr3_nt: TGTGCCAGCAGCTTCTCGAAGGGTCTAGCGGAATACGAGCAGTACTTC
d_call: TRBD2; j_call: TRBJ2-5; v_call: TRBV19; clone_size: .; cdr3_aa: CASSIGPSGRRQETQYF; cdr3_nt: TGTGCCAGTAGTATAGGCCCTAGCGGGAGAAGGCAAGAGACCCAGTACTTC
d_call: .; j_call: TRBJ1-2; v_call: TRBV12-3/TRBV12-4; clone_size: few; cdr3_aa: CASSLYPDYGYTF; cdr3_nt: TGTGCCAGCAGTTTGTATCCGGACTATGGCTACACCTTC
d_call: TRBD1; j_call: TRBJ2-2; v_call: TRBV9; clone_size: .; cdr3_aa: CASSVASGGATGELFF; cdr3_nt: TGTGCCAGCAGCGTAGCATCAGGGGGCGCGACCGGGGAGCTGTTTTTT
d_call: TRBD1; j_call: TRBJ2-2; v_call: TRBV19; clone_size: .; cdr3_aa: CATSRGQGFTGELFF; cdr3_nt: TGTGCCACTTCGAGGGGACAGGGGTTCACCGGGGAGCTGTTTTTT
d_call: TRBD1; j_call: TRBJ2-7; v_call: TRBV19; clone_size: .; cdr3_aa: CASSIAGTGASYEQYF; cdr3_nt: TGTGCCAGTAGTATAGCCGGGACAGGGGCATCCTACGAGCAGTACTTC
d_call: .; j_call: TRBJ2-1; v_call: TRBV5-1; clone_size: once; cdr3_aa: CASSPPGLSSYNEQFF; cdr3_nt: TGCGCCAGCAGCCCTCCGGGACTGAGCTCCTACAATGAGCAGTTCTTC
d_call: TRBD1; j_call: TRBJ1-1; v_call: TRBV11-2; clone_size: .; cdr3_aa: CASSGRPGQKNTEAFF; cdr3_nt: TGTGCCAGCTCCGGGCGTCCGGGACAGAAGAACACTGAAGCTTTCTTT
d_call: TRBD2; j_call: TRBJ2-3; v_call: TRBV6-2/TRBV6-3; clone_size: .; cdr3_aa: CASSSGTSGISSTDTQYF; cdr3_nt: TGTGCCAGCAGTTCCGGGACTAGCGGAATCTCTAGCACAGATACGCAGTATTTT
d_call: TRBD2; j_call: TRBJ2-7; v_call: TRBV30; clone_size: .; cdr3_aa: CAWRGLAGRAEQYF; cdr3_nt: TGTGCCTGGCGCGGACTAGCGGGAAGGGCCGAGCAGTACTTC
d_call: .; j_call: TRBJ2-3; v_call: TRBV14; clone_size: .; cdr3_aa: CASSQARLDTQYF; cdr3_nt: TGTGCCAGCAGCCAAGCTAGGCTGGATACGCAGTATTTT
d_call: .; j_call: TRBJ2-2; v_call: TRBV7-6; clone_size: .; cdr3_aa: CASSLALKGRAATGELFF; cdr3_nt: TGTGCCAGCAGCTTAGCTTTAAAGGGCAGGGCGGCCACCGGGGAGCTGTTTTTT
d_call: .; j_call: TRBJ1-4; v_call: TRBV7-9; clone_size: once; cdr3_aa: CASSTRGATNEKLFF; cdr3_nt: TGTGCCAGTTCCACGCGGGGCGCAACTAATGAAAAACTGTTTTTT
d_call: TRBD1; j_call: TRBJ1-2; v_call: TRBV19; clone_size: .; cdr3_aa: CASSIPGQTYGYTF; cdr3_nt: TGTGCCAGTAGTATACCGGGACAGACGTATGGCTACACCTTC
d_call: TRBD2; j_call: TRBJ2-1; v_call: TRBV4-1; clone_size: .; cdr3_aa: CASSQGTSGPFNEQFF; cdr3_nt: TGCGCCAGCAGCCAAGGGACTAGCGGGCCATTCAATGAGCAGTTCTTC
d_call: .; j_call: TRBJ2-5; v_call: TRBV7-9; clone_size: few; cdr3_aa: CASSLGHTVETQYF; cdr3_nt: TGTGCCAGCAGCTTGGGACATACTGTGGAGACCCAGTACTTC
d_call: TRBD1; j_call: TRBJ2-5; v_call: TRBV10-3; clone_size: .; cdr3_aa: CAISTGTGGAETQYF; cdr3_nt: TGTGCCATCAGTACCGGGACAGGGGGCGCAGAGACCCAGTACTTC
d_call: .; j_call: TRBJ2-1; v_call: TRBV4-1; clone_size: .; cdr3_aa: CASSQEGQGWYNEQFF; cdr3_nt: TGCGCCAGCAGCCAAGAGGGGCAGGGTTGGTACAATGAGCAGTTCTTC
d_call: TRBD2; j_call: TRBJ2-3; v_call: TRBV7-7; clone_size: .; cdr3_aa: CASSSTSGRPDTQYF; cdr3_nt: TGTGCCAGCAGCTCCACTAGCGGGAGACCAGATACGCAGTATTTT
d_call: TRBD2; j_call: TRBJ2-7; v_call: TRBV7-9; clone_size: .; cdr3_aa: CASSSPSGSGSYEQYF; cdr3_nt: TGTGCCAGCAGCTCCCCTAGCGGGAGTGGGTCCTACGAGCAGTACTTC
d_call: .; j_call: TRBJ2-7; v_call: TRBV19; clone_size: .; cdr3_aa: CASSVREGGLNF; cdr3_nt: TGTGCCAGTAGTGTCAGAGAGGGCGGCTTAAACTTC
d_call: TRBD1; j_call: TRBJ1-2; v_call: TRBV25-1; clone_size: few; cdr3_aa: CASSPQDRDGYTF; cdr3_nt: TGTGCCAGCAGTCCCCAGGACAGGGATGGCTACACCTTC
d_call: .; j_call: TRBJ1-2; v_call: TRBV27; clone_size: few; cdr3_aa: CASSLSGTQGTEDYGYTF; cdr3_nt: TGTGCCAGCAGTTTAAGTGGGACACAAGGCACGGAGGACTATGGCTACACCTTC
d_call: .; j_call: TRBJ2-7; v_call: TRBV5-1; clone_size: .; cdr3_aa: CASSLGPTEGYEQYF; cdr3_nt: TGCGCCAGCAGCTTGGGGCCTACCGAGGGCTACGAGCAGTACTTC
d_call: TRBD1; j_call: TRBJ1-2; v_call: TRBV19; clone_size: .; cdr3_aa: CASSPEAASGGYGYTF; cdr3_nt: TGTGCCAGTAGTCCCGAGGCAGCCTCAGGGGGATATGGCTACACCTTC
d_call: TRBD2; j_call: TRBJ2-7; v_call: TRBV7-2; clone_size: .; cdr3_aa: CASSLKSTSGRVFVYEQYF; cdr3_nt: TGTGCCAGCAGCTTAAAGTCGACTAGCGGGAGGGTATTTGTCTACGAGCAGTACTTC
d_call: TRBD2; j_call: TRBJ2-2; v_call: TRBV13; clone_size: .; cdr3_aa: CASSPWTSGRNGELFF; cdr3_nt: TGTGCCAGCAGCCCTTGGACTAGCGGGAGGAACGGGGAGCTGTTTTTT
d_call: .; j_call: TRBJ2-2; v_call: TRBV28; clone_size: many; cdr3_aa: CASSSSGRTGELFF; cdr3_nt: TGTGCCAGCAGTTCCTCAGGGCGGACCGGGGAGCTGTTTTTT
d_call: TRBD1; j_call: TRBJ1-5; v_call: TRBV30; clone_size: .; cdr3_aa: CAWRETGVGNQPQHF; cdr3_nt: TGTGCCTGGAGGGAAACAGGGGTGGGCAATCAGCCCCAGCATTTT
d_call: TRBD1; j_call: TRBJ1-5; v_call: TRBV19; clone_size: .; cdr3_aa: CASRSNQGVVQPQHF; cdr3_nt: TGTGCCAGTAGGTCCAACCAGGGGGTCGTTCAGCCCCAGCATTTT